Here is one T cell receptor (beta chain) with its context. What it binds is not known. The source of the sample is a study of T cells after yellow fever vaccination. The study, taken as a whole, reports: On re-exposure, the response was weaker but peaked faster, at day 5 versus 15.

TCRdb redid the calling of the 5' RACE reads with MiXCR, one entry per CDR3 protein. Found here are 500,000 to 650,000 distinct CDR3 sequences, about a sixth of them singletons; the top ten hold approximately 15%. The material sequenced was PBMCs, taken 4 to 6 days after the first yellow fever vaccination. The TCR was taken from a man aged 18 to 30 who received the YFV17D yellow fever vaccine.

The CDR3 region has the DNA TGCGCCAGCAGTGCCAGACTAGCGGGGGGCCACACAGATACGCAGTATTTT. Its translation is CASSARLAGGHTDTQYF. This chain joins TRBV5-1 and TRBJ2-3; 13 positions agree with TRBD2. With V trimmed by 5 bases and J by 2 bases, 8 bases remained unmatched. Germline values: CDR1 SGHRS, CDR2 YFSETQ. There are 17 residues in the CDR3.